The clone carrying this T cell receptor beta chain was detected many times. Its antigen is unidentified. This sample was taken from a study of spatial heterogeneity in lung cancer. Study context: Alpha-chain sequences were detected in numbers that were consistently lower than beta-chain sequences.

This sample's time point: sample taken at primary tumor resection. Sequencing of whole RNA from tumor, nontumor lung or frozen PBMC involved no sorting. The donors, 72 patients with untreated early-stage non-small cell lung cancer, provided the samples. Findings and caveats of the study: TCRs found ubiquitously expanded in tumor appeared in blood more at resection than at follow-up.

Per germline, CDR1 LGHDT and CDR2 YNNKEL (reference sequence). V was clipped by 1 base and J by 2 bases, with 8 bases between them. The CDR3 is made up of 15 amino acids. A unique molecular identifier was carried by every single TCR cDNA molecule. TCRdb re-called the 5' RACE reads with MiXCR, one entry per CDR3 protein. Of 14,000 to 15,000 distinct CDR3 sequences in the sample, 10% to 11% were seen once. The rearrangement links TRBV3-1 to TRBJ1-4; D may be TRBD1 (6 bases). The source is a female donor with early-stage non-small cell lung cancer. The sample here was PBMCs, taken at surgery. The CDR3 is CASSQGQGTNEKLFF. CDR3 coding DNA: TGTGCCAGCAGCCAAGGGCAGGGGACTAATGAAAAACTGTTTTTT.